The 2 T cell receptor beta chains below were found in one sample sequenced in a study of cytomegalovirus exposure and HLA in healthy donors (TCRdb year 2017). Library generation was performed with the immunoSEQ multiplex PCR assay. A mixture of 60 forward primers for TCR Vbeta segments and 13 reverse primers for TCR Jbeta segments was used in the multiplex PCR. Here the immuneACCESS table is served through TCRdb, limited to in-frame sequences with V and J called. Missing clones are a known gap in these copies; in checked studies unresolved V genes cover under half, and the rest lacks a known reason. This sample lists about 130,000 clones; approximately 81% were detected once. The top ten clonotypes cover 6% to 8% of the sample. The sample taken for sequencing was PBMCs. The receptors were sampled from a male donor in good health and CMV-seronegative.

The chain couples TRBV6-5 to TRBJ2-7; D is possibly TRBD1 (6 bases). CDR3 size: 13 residues. The V end was cut by 6 bases, the J end by 0 bases, with 9 bases between. CDR1 is MNHEY, CDR2 SVGAGI, per germline. This chain's CDR3 is CASSDRSSYEQYF. The DNA for the CDR3 is TGTGCCAGCAGCGACAGGAGCTCCTACGAGCAGTACTTC.

This clone was detected only a few times. The genes are TRBV7-8 and TRBJ1-5; TRBD1 matches 7 bases. The CDR3 loop spans 17 amino acids. Germline values: CDR1 SGHVS, CDR2 FQNEAQ. V lost 1 base to trimming and J lost 2 bases; unmatched junction nucleotides: 8. The CDR3 nucleotides read TGTGCCAGCAGCTTAGGTAGGGGCACAGGGGGCAATCAGCCCCAGCATTTT. It codes for CASSLGRGTGGNQPQHF.